What follows describes a single TCR beta chain. Its antigen specificity is not known. Within one base of it there is no much larger clone, and no base qualities were kept. The record originates from a study of blood T cell repertoires in COVID-19 (dated by TCRdb to about 2020). Turning to the overall study: Samples from collaborators originated in the United States, Italy and Spain and spanned both the acute and convalescent phases of COVID-19. The prospective study material was composed of cDNA or gDNA derived from T cells, B-cell-depleted T cells, or PBMCs. Subjects who had been exposed to COVID-19, were actively infected with it, or had recovered from it provided the deeply sampled blood TCRbeta repertoires that made up the dataset. The repertoires were made available in a free public database intended to serve as a resource for research on the immune response to SARS-CoV-2. Samples came from the ongoing ImmuneRACE study (first 160 participants) plus 1,254 subjects from 6 global collaborators. Sample metadata almost always included a de-identified subject ID, COVID-19 status, age in years and sex. HLA class I and class II types, where available, came from metadata supplied by the sample provider rather than from assay-based typing. The full study reports these points: The amount of clinical and demographic metadata varied by source and participant and was provided uncurated.

Whole blood was collected in K2EDTA tubes by collaborating institutions according to the institutions' own protocols. For TCRbeta analysis, collaborator samples were shipped as frozen whole blood, as isolated PBMCs, or as DNA extracted from either sample type. The immunoSEQ Assay, a bias-controlled multiplex PCR, was used to amplify TCRbeta CDR3 regions from genomic DNA. As for the authors' bioinformatics: The number of nucleated cells in each sample was estimated by amplification of reference gene primers within the assay. To quantify the absolute abundance of each unique TCRbeta CDR3 rearrangement, sequence reads were collapsed and filtered. Productive Simpson clonality was computed per sample as the square root of Simpson's diversity index over productive rearrangements. Here the immuneACCESS table is served through TCRdb, limited to in-frame sequences with V and J called. Missing clones are a known gap in these copies; in checked studies unresolved V genes cover under half, and the rest lacks a known reason. V and J calls and clone size come straight from that table; D and trimming were deduced from the DNA. For this sample there are around 150,000 clones; more than 65% appear just once. The ten largest clones add up to 4.2% of the sample.

Sequencing used peripheral blood. This TCR derives from a man in his fifties or sixties with acute or convalescent COVID-19.

The CDR3 region has the sequence CASSSARGDTQYF. The nucleotide sequence reads TGTGCCAGCAGCTCGGCAAGAGGGGATACGCAGTATTTT. The V and J segments used are TRBV7-2 and TRBJ2-3; TRBD2 is perhaps the D gene, given 5 matching bases. Trimming costs V 4 bases and J 6 bases, and their ends lie 11 bases apart. CDR1 SGHTA and CDR2 FQGNSA were looked up in the germline V gene. The CDR3 runs 13 amino acids, cysteine and phenylalanine included. Only the CDR3 part of the read is kept: 39 bases, read in frame from the first base.